The entry below describes one TCR beta chain. In the original workflow: Amplification from reference gene primers served as the basis for estimated nucleated cell counts. Repertoires were generated with immunoSEQ multiplex PCR, while TCRdb's copy carries only in-frame clones and drops some. V, J and clone size reflect that table, while D and trimming were determined from the DNA. The sample carries about 240,000 clones, 83% recorded once. This sample was taken from a study of blood T cell repertoires in COVID-19. Study-level background: COVID-19 samples collected from the United States, Italy and Spain covered acute and convalescent phases.

V was pared by 8 bases and J by 3 bases, with 10 bases of the junction left unmatched. The CDR3 loop spans 16 amino acids. CDR1 is MDHEN and CDR2 is SYDVKM in the germline V gene. Cohort assignment relied on participant-reported clinical history. Individuals in the exposed group had encountered a COVID-19 case within 2 weeks preceding study entry. This TCR was recovered from a woman in her 40s who had been exposed to COVID-19. The V and J genes are TRBV28 and TRBJ1-2, with 12 bases fitting TRBD1. The sample consisted of PBMCs or T cells enriched from blood (not recorded which). CDR3 amino acids: CASVQTGTGGDYGYTF. The CDR3 DNA is TGTGCCAGCGTCCAGACGGGGACAGGGGGCGACTATGGCTACACCTTC.